The next 20 T cell receptor beta chains were all read from a single sample in a study of blood T cell repertoires in COVID-19. Sequencing was performed with immunoSEQ multiplex PCR; in TCRdb, only in-frame clones are kept and a portion is missing. The sample has more than 75,000 clones, approximately 89% seen once. The sample taken for sequencing was peripheral blood. All receptors come from a man in his forties or fifties with acute or convalescent COVID-19.

The genes are TRBV7-2 and TRBJ1-6; 12 bases map to TRBD1. The CDR3 covers 15 residues. With 4 bases clipped from V and 13 bases from J, the junction kept 8 bases outside the gene matches. Germline assignment: CDR1 SGHTA and CDR2 FQGNSA. CDR3 region: CASSSKPGQGAPLHF. The CDR3 DNA reads as TGTGCCAGCAGCTCTAAGCCGGGACAGGGGGCTCCCCTCCACTTT.

The chain recombines TRBV10-2 with TRBJ2-5; 7 nucleotides agree with TRBD1. This CDR3 spans 14 amino acids. Germline V gene data show CDR1 as WSHSY and CDR2 as SAAADI. With V trimmed by 6 bases and J by 2 bases, 6 bases remained unmatched. The CDR3 nucleotides read TGCGCCAGCAGCCCACAGGGGTCTCAAGAGACCCAGTACTTC. It specifies CASSPQGSQETQYF.

This chain joins TRBV9 and TRBJ2-2; D is possibly TRBD2 (7 bases). The CDR3 loop spans 16 amino acids. Trimming took off 0 bases at V and 2 bases at J, with 11 bases between the two ends. Germline values: CDR1 SGDLS, CDR2 YYNGEE. CDR3 bases: TGTGCCAGCAGCGTAGACGCGGGGGCTAACACCGGGGAGCTGTTTTTT. Translating it yields CASSVDAGANTGELFF.

V usage is TRBV4-1 and J usage is TRBJ1-2; D gene ambiguous. CDR1 MGHRA and CDR2 YSYEKL come from the germline V gene. Trimming left V 0 bases short and J 4 bases short, with 6 bases between. CDR3 length equals 13 residues. In DNA form, the CDR3 reads TGCGCCAGCAGCCAAGAGGGAGGCTATGGCTACACCTTC. Its protein product is CASSQEGGYGYTF.

This chain connects TRBV5-4 to TRBJ2-1; 9 nucleotides agree with TRBD2. The ends lost 3 bases at V and 9 bases at J; junction bases unmatched: 4. Germline V gives CDR1 SGHNT, CDR2 YYREEE (reference sequence). The CDR3 runs 13 residues. The CDR3 loop reads CASSSGLAVEQFF. As DNA, the CDR3 is TGTGCCAGCAGCTCGGGACTAGCAGTTGAGCAGTTCTTC.

The chain recombines TRBV4-2 with TRBJ2-3; 7 nucleotides match TRBD2. Losses at the gene ends were 4 bases for V and 6 bases for J; bases not matched to a gene: 10. The germline gives CDR1 LGHNA, CDR2 YNFKEQ. The CDR3 contains 15 residues. CDR3 DNA: TGTGCCAGCAGCCCTGAGCGGGACCCCCGGGATACGCAGTATTTT. Its protein is CASSPERDPRDTQYF.

This clone was seen a handful of times. The chain carries TRBV2 and TRBJ2-3, with TRBD2 matching over 12 bases. The CDR3 loop spans 17 amino acids. The V gene end was trimmed by 9 bases and the J gene end by 0 bases; junction bases not matched to a gene: 10. Germline V gives CDR1 SNHLY, CDR2 FYNNEI. This chain's CDR3 is CASARWTSGTSTDTQYF. The CDR3 coding sequence is TGTGCCAGTGCCCGCTGGACTAGCGGGACAAGCACAGATACGCAGTATTTT.

The V gene is TRBV28, the J gene TRBJ1-1; D gene uncertain. CDR3 length equals 14 residues. The V gene lost 6 bases and the J gene lost 2 bases, with 13 bases spanning the gap. CDR1 and CDR2 from the germline V gene are MDHEN and SYDVKM. The CDR3 protein is CASRTQVLNTEAFF. The CDR3 coding sequence is TGTGCCAGCAGGACCCAGGTTCTCAACACTGAAGCTTTCTTT.

This sequence joins TRBV7-3 and TRBJ2-5, with TRBD1 matching over 8 bases. V lost 1 base to trimming and J lost 5 bases; unmatched junction nucleotides: 6. The CDR3 is made up of 15 amino acids. Germline V CDR1 and CDR2: SGHTA, FQGTGA. The CDR3 region is CASSLRGRGPETQYF. CDR3 nucleotide sequence: TGTGCCAGCAGCTTAAGGGGCAGGGGGCCTGAGACCCAGTACTTC.

This rearrangement joins TRBV4-3 to TRBJ2-3; D not resolved. The CDR3 contains 18 residues. V lost 0 bases and J lost 2, with 18 bases in between. In germline, CDR1 is LGHNA, CDR2 YSLEER. CDR3 amino acids: CASSQDTPDSSFTDTQYF. The DNA of the CDR3 is TGCGCCAGCAGCCAAGACACCCCAGATTCCTCCTTCACAGATACGCAGTATTTT.

The V gene is TRBV6-5, the J gene TRBJ2-1; 8 bases agree with TRBD1. The CDR3 length is 15 residues. Germline-derived CDR1 and CDR2 are MNHEY and SVGAGI. V was clipped by 5 bases and J by 4 bases; unmatched bases: 7. The CDR3 region is CASSPDRAKYNEQFF. CDR3 coding DNA: TGTGCCAGCAGTCCGGACAGGGCTAAATACAATGAGCAGTTCTTC.

The rearrangement uses TRBV3-1 (or the pseudogene TRBV3-2) and TRBJ2-2, with 7 bases aligning to TRBD2. This CDR3 spans 15 amino acids. With 0 bases clipped from V and 4 bases from J, the junction kept 2 bases outside the gene matches. The V gene's germline CDR1 is LGHDT and CDR2 YNNKEL (reference sequence). CDR3 sequence reads: CASSQDKRGTGELFF. As DNA, the CDR3 is TGTGCCAGCAGCCAAGATAAGCGGGGCACCGGGGAGCTGTTTTTT.

This chain links TRBV7-6 with TRBJ2-7; 8 bases are shared with TRBD2. Germline CDR1 SGHVS, CDR2 FNYEAQ. V lost 5 bases to trimming and J lost 0 bases; unmatched junction nucleotides: 6. This CDR3 is 15 amino acids long. CDR3 in DNA: TGTGCCAGCAGCCCGGGACTAGAGAGCTCCTACGAGCAGTACTTC. It translates to CASSPGLESSYEQYF.

V gene TRBV6-1 combines with J gene TRBJ1-3; the D is unclear. The CDR3 spans 16 residues. CDR1 is MNHNS, CDR2 SASEGT, per germline. V lost 1 base to trimming and J lost 2 bases, with 12 bases between them. CDR3 in DNA: TGTGCCAGCAGTGAAGGGACTGGCGGGACTGGAAACACCATATATTTT. It is translated as CASSEGTGGTGNTIYF.

The chain joins TRBV3-1 (or the pseudogene TRBV3-2) to TRBJ2-3; 9 bases line up with TRBD2. The germline V gene encodes CDR1 LGHDT and CDR2 YNNKEL (reference sequence). Trimming cost V 4 bases and J 2 bases; bases outside gene matches: 4. The CDR3 covers 15 residues. The CDR3 DNA reads TGTGCCAGCAGCCCGGCTAGCGGGATCACAGATACGCAGTATTTT. Amino acid sequence: CASSPASGITDTQYF.

The chain recombines TRBV6-5 with TRBJ1-5; no reliable D call. CDR1 MNHEY and CDR2 SVGAGI come from the germline V gene. The CDR3 is 14 amino acids. V lost 6 bases to trimming and J lost 5 bases, with 14 bases between them. The CDR3 DNA reads as TGTGCCAGCAGACGGGGAAGCGATGATCAGCCCCAGCATTTT. As protein: CASRRGSDDQPQHF.

This clone showed up just a few times. CDR3 sequence: CASSPGGRETQYF. The CDR3 region has the DNA TGCGCCAGCAGCCCCGGGGGAAGAGAGACCCAGTACTTC. The J gene is TRBJ2-5, the V gene TRBV5-1; D perhaps matches TRBD2 (6 bases). The CDR3 runs 13 residues. Germline CDR1 SGHRS, CDR2 YFSETQ. The germline V and J ends were trimmed by 4 bases and 4 bases, with 11 bases remaining between them. The whole variable domain, filled in from reference TRBV5-1 and TRBJ2-5, reads KAGVTQTPRYLIKTRGQQVTLSCSPISGHRSVSWYQQTPGQGLQFLFEYFSETQRNKGNFPGRFSGRQFSNSRSEMNVSTLELGDSALYLCASSPGGRETQYFGPGTRLLVL.

Only one count was recorded for this clone. The V and J genes are TRBV7-2 and TRBJ2-7; D call uncertain. The germline V and J ends were trimmed by 5 bases and 3 bases, with 20 bases remaining between them. Germline V CDR1 and CDR2: SGHTA, FQGNSA. There are 16 residues in the CDR3. Here the CDR3 DNA reads TGTGCCAGCAGCATACCCCCTACGTATGTCCGCTACGAGCAGTACTTC. Translating it yields CASSIPPTYVRYEQYF.

The chain uses TRBV5-1 and TRBJ1-5, with 8 bases identical to TRBD1. V was clipped by 0 bases and J by 7 bases; unmatched bases: 9. This CDR3 comprises 16 residues. From germline, CDR1 is SGHRS and CDR2 YFSETQ. CDR3 in amino acids: CASSLVDRGPGQPQHF. The CDR3 nucleotides read TGCGCCAGCAGCTTGGTCGACAGGGGACCGGGACAGCCCCAGCATTTT.

The chain employs TRBV2 and TRBJ2-1, with TRBD2 matching over 11 bases. From germline, CDR1 is SNHLY and CDR2 FYNNEI. The CDR3 extends over 12 amino acids. V shed 8 bases, J shed 10 bases, and the junction held 4 bases outside the gene matches. CDR3 loop: CASGLAGGEQFF. The DNA of the CDR3 is TGTGCCAGCGGTCTAGCGGGAGGCGAGCAGTTCTTC.